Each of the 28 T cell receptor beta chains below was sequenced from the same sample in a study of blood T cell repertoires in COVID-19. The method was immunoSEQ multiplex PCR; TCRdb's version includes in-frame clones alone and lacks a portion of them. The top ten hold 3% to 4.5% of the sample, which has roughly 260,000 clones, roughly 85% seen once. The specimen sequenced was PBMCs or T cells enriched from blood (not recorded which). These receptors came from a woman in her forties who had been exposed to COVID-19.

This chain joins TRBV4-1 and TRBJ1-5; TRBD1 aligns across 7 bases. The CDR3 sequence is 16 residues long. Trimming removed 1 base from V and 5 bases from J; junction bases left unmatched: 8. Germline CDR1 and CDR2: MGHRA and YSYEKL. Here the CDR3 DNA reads TGCGCCAGCAGCCAAGTTAGGGACAGCCTTTATCAGCCCCAGCATTTT. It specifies CASSQVRDSLYQPQHF.

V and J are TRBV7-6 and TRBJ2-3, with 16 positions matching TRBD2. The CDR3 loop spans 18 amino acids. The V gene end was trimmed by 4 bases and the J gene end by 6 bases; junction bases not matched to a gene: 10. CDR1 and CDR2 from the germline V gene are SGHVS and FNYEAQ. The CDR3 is CASSSLGLAGGLLDTQYF. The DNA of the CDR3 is TGTGCCAGCAGCTCACTGGGACTAGCGGGGGGGCTGTTGGATACGCAGTATTTT.

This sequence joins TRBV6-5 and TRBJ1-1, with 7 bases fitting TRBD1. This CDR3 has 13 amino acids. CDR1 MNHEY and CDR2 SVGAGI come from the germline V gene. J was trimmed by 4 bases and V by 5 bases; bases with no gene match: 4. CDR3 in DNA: TGTGCCAGCAGTCGTCCAGGGGGCACTGAAGCTTTCTTT. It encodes CASSRPGGTEAFF.

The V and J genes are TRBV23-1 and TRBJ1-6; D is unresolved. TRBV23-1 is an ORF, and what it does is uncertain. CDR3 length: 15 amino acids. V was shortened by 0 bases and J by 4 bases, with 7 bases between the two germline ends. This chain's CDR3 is CASSQSYFYNSPLHF. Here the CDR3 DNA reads TGCGCCAGCAGTCAATCGTACTTTTATAATTCACCCCTCCACTTT.

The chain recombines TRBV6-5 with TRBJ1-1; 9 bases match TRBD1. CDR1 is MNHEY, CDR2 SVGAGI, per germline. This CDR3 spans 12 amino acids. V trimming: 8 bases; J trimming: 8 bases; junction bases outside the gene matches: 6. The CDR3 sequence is CASGGTGREAFF. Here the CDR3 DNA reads TGTGCCAGCGGGGGGACAGGGCGAGAAGCTTTCTTT.

In nucleotides, the CDR3 is TGCGCCAGCACCCAGCGAGGCACAGATACGCAGTATTTT. Protein sequence: CASTQRGTDTQYF. V is TRBV4-1 and J is TRBJ2-3; D uncertain. V lost 7 bases and J lost 1, with 9 bases in between. The CDR3 runs to 13 residues. Germline CDR1 is MGHRA and CDR2 is YSYEKL.

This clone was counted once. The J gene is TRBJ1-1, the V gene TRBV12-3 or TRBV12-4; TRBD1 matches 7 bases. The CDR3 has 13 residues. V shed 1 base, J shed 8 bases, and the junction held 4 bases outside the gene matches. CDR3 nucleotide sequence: TGTGCCAGCAGTTTAGGAGACAGGGCCGAAGCTTTCTTT. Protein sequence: CASSLGDRAEAFF.

The CDR3 loop reads CASSPRQVGDGKLFF. The DNA of the CDR3 is TGTGCCAGTAGTCCCAGACAGGTTGGCGATGGAAAACTGTTTTTT. J is TRBJ1-4 and V is TRBV19, with a possible D match to TRBD1 (6 bases). CDR1 is LNHDA, CDR2 SQIVND, per germline (reference sequence). V lost 5 bases, J lost 10 bases, and 20 bases lay in between. CDR3 size: 15 residues.

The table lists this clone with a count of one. The CDR3 reads CASSLAVGMDGEGGYTF. The CDR3, as DNA: TGTGCCAGCAGCTTAGCCGTTGGGATGGACGGGGAGGGGGGCTACACCTTC. This rearrangement joins TRBV7-2 to TRBJ1-2, with D perhaps TRBD1 (5 bases). CDR3 size: 17 residues. Trimming pared 0 bases from V and 8 bases from J, leaving 22 bases between. Germline loops: CDR1 SGHTA, CDR2 FQGNSA.

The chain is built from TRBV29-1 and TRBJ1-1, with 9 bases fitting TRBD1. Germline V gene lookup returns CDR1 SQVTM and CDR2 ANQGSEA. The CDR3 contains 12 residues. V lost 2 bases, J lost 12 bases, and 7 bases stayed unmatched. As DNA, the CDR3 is TGCAGCGTTGAAACGGGACAGGGTCGAACTTTCTTT. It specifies CSVETGQGRTFF.

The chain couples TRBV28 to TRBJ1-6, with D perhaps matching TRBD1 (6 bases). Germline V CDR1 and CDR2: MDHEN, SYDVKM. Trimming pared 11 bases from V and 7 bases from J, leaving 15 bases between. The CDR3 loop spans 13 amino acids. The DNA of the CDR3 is TGTGCCGGCCAGGGGCCTCGGAATTCACCCCTCCACTTT. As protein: CAGQGPRNSPLHF.

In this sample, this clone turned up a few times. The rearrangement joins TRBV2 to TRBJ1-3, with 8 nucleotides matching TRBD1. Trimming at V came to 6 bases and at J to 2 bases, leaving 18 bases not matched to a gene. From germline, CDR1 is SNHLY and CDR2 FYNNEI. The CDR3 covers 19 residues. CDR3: CASRGGRGRFTTTGNTIYF. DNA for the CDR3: TGTGCCAGCAGGGGAGGCAGGGGGCGATTTACTACTACTGGAAACACCATATATTTT.

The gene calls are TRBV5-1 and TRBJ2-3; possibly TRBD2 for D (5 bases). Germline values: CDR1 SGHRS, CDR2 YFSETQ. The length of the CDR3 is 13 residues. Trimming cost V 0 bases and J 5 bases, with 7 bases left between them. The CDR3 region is CASSLDGVDTQYF. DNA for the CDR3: TGCGCCAGCAGCTTGGACGGGGTAGATACGCAGTATTTT. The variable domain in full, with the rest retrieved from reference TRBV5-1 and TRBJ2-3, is KAGVTQTPRYLIKTRGQQVTLSCSPISGHRSVSWYQQTPGQGLQFLFEYFSETQRNKGNFPGRFSGRQFSNSRSEMNVSTLELGDSALYLCASSLDGVDTQYFGPGTRLTVL.

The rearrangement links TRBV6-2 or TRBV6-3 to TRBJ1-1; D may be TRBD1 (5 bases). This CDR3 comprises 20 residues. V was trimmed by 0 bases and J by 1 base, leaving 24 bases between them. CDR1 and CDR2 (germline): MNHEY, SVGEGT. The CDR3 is CASSYSFNRLGGAENTEAFF. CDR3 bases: TGTGCCAGCAGTTACTCGTTTAATCGTCTGGGAGGGGCCGAGAACACTGAAGCTTTCTTT.

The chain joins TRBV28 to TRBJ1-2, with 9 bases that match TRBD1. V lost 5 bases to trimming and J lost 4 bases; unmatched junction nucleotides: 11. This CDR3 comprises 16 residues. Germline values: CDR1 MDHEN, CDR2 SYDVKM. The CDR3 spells CASSLARDRDVYGYTF. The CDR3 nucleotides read TGTGCCAGCAGTCTCGCCCGGGACAGGGATGTCTATGGCTACACCTTC.

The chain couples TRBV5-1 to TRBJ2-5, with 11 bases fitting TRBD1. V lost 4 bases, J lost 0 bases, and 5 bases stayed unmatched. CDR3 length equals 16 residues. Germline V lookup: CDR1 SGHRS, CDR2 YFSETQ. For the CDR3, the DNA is TGCGCCAGCAGCCCTGGGACAGGGGGGTACCAAGAGACCCAGTACTTC. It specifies CASSPGTGGYQETQYF. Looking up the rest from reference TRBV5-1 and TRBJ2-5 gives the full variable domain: KAGVTQTPRYLIKTRGQQVTLSCSPISGHRSVSWYQQTPGQGLQFLFEYFSETQRNKGNFPGRFSGRQFSNSRSEMNVSTLELGDSALYLCASSPGTGGYQETQYFGPGTRLLVL.

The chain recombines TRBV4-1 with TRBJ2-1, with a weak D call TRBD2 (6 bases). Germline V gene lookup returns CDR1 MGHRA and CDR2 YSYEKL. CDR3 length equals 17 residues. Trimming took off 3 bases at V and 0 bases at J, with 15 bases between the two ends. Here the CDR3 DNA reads TGCGCCAGCAGCCACCCCGGACTACCGAGCTCCTACAATGAGCAGTTCTTC. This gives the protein CASSHPGLPSSYNEQFF.

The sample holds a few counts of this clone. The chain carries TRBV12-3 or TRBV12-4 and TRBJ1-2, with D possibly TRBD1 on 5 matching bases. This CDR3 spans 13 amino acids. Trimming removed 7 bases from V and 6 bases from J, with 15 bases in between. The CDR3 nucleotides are TGTGCCAGCACCCCGGGGGGGGTTCATGGCTACACCTTC. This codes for CASTPGGVHGYTF.

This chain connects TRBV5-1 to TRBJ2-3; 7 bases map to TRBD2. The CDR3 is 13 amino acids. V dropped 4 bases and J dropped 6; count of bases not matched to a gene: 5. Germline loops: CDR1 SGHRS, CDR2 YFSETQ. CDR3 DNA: TGCGCCAGCAGCCCGGACGGGGGGGATACGCAGTATTTT. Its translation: CASSPDGGDTQYF.

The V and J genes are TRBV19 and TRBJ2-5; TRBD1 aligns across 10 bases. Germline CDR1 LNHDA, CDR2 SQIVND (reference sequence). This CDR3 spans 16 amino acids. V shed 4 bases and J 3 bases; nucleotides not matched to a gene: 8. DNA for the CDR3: TGTGCCAGTAGTACCCACGGGACAGGGGAAAAAGAGACCCAGTACTTC. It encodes CASSTHGTGEKETQYF.

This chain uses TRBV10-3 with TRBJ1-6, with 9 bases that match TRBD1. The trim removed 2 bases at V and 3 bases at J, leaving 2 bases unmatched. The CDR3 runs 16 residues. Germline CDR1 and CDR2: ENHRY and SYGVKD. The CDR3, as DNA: TGTGCCATCAGTGAGAACAGGGGGCTCTATAATTCACCCCTCCACTTT. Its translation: CAISENRGLYNSPLHF.

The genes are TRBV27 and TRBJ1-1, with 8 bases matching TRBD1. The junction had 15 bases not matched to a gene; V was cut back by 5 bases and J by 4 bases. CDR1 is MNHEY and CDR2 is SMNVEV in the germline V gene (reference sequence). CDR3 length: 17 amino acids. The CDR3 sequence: CASSTYRGIQGSTEAFF. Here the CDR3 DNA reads TGTGCCAGCAGTACATACAGGGGGATCCAAGGATCCACTGAAGCTTTCTTT.

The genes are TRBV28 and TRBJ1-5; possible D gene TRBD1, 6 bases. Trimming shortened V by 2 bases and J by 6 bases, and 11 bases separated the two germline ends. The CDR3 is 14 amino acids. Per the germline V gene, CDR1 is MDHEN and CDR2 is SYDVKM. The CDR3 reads CASSLTGSGQPQHF. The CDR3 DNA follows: TGTGCCAGCAGTTTAACAGGGAGTGGTCAGCCCCAGCATTTT.

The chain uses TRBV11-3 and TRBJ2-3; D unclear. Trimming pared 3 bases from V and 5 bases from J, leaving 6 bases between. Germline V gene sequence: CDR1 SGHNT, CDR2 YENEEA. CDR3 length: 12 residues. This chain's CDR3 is CASSLFGDTQYF. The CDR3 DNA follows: TGTGCCAGCAGCTTGTTCGGAGATACGCAGTATTTT.

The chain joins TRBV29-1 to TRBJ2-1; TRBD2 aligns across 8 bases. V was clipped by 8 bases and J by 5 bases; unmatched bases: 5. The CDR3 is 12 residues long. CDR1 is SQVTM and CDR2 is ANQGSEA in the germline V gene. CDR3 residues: CSSGGYNNEQFF. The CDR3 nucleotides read TGCAGCAGCGGGGGATATAACAATGAGCAGTTCTTC.

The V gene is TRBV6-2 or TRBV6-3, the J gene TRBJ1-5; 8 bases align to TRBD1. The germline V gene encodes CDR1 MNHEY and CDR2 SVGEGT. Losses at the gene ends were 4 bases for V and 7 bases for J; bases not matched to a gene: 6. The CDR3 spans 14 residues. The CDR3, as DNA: TGTGCCAGCAGTTTTTCGGACAGGGACCAGCCCCAGCATTTT. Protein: CASSFSDRDQPQHF.

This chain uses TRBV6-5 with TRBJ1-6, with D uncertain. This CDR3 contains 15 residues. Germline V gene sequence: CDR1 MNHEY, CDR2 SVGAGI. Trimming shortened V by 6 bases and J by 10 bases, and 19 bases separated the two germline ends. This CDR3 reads CASRRRTPEGSPLHF. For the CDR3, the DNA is TGTGCCAGCAGACGTCGGACTCCAGAAGGATCACCCCTCCACTTT.

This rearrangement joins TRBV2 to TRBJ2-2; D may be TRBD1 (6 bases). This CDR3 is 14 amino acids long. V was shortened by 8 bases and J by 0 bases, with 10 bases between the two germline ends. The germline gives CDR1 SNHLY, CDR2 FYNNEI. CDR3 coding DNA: TGTGCCAGCCTAAGGGGGTCGAACACCGGGGAGCTGTTTTTT. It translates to CASLRGSNTGELFF.